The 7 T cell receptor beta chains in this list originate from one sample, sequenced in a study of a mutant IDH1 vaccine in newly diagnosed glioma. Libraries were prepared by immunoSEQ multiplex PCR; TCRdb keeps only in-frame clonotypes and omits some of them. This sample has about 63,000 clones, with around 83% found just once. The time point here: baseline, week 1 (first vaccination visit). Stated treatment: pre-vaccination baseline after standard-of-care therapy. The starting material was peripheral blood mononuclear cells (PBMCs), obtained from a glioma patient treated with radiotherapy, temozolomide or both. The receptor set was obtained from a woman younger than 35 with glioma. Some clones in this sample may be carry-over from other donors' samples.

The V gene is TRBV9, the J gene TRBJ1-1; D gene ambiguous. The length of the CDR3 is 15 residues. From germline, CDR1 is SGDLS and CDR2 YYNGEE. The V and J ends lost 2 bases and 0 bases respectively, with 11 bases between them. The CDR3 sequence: CASSVSGFMNTEAFF. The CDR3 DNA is TGTGCCAGCAGCGTGAGTGGATTTATGAACACTGAAGCTTTCTTT.

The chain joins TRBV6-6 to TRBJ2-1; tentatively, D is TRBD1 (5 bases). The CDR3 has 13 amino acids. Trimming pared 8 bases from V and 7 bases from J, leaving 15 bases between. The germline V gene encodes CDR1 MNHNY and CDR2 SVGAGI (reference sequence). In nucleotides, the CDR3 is TGTGCCAGCTCCCGGACCAAGGGGAATGAGCAGTTCTTC. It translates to CASSRTKGNEQFF.

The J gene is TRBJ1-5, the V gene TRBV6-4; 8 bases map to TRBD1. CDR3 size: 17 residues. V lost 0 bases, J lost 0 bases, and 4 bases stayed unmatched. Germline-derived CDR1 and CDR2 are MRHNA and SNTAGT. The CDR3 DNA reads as TGTGCCAGCAGTGACTCGCGGGACAGGAATAGCAATCAGCCCCAGCATTTT. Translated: CASSDSRDRNSNQPQHF.

CDR3 nucleotides: TGTGCCAGCAGCTTAACGGGCGGGAAAGCTTTCTTT. This sequence encodes CASSLTGGKAFF. This chain joins TRBV7-3 and TRBJ1-1; D gene unclear. There are 12 residues in the CDR3. Trimming pared 0 bases from V and 9 bases from J, leaving 8 bases between. CDR1 and CDR2 from the germline V gene are SGHTA and FQGTGA. Full variable domain (remainder filled in from reference TRBV7-3 and TRBJ1-1): GAGVSQTPSNKVTEKGKYVELRCDPISGHTALYWYRQSLGQGPEFLIYFQGTGAADDSGLPNDRFFAVRPEGSVSTLKIQRTERGDSAVYLCASSLTGGKAFFGQGTRLTVV.

CDR3 in DNA: TGTGCCAGTAGTATGAGTTGGGGGGACTATGGCTACACCTTC. It encodes CASSMSWGDYGYTF. The chain is built from TRBV19 and TRBJ1-2; D is possibly TRBD1 (5 bases). CDR1 and CDR2 (germline): LNHDA, SQIVND (reference sequence). V was shortened by 3 bases and J by 3 bases, with 11 bases between the two germline ends. The CDR3 sequence is 14 residues long.

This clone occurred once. The DNA of the CDR3 is TGTGCCTGGAGTGTATGGGGAGGGGATGAAAAACTGTTTTTT. Its protein product is CAWSVWGGDEKLFF. This chain connects TRBV30 to TRBJ1-4; tentatively, D is TRBD1 (5 bases). Germline V gene data show CDR1 as GTSNPN and CDR2 as SVGIG (reference sequence). The CDR3 length is 14 residues. V lost 0 bases, J lost 6 bases, and 11 bases lay in between.

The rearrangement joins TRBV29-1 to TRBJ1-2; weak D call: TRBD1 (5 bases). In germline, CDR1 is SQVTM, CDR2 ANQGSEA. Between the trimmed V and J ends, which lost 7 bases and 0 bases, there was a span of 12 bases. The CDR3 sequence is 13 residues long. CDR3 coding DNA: TGCAGCGATAATGACAGAACTAACTATGGCTACACCTTC. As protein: CSDNDRTNYGYTF. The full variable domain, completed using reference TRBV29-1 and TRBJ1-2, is SAVISQKPSRDICQRGTSLTIQCQVDSQVTMMFWYRQQPGQSLTLIATANQGSEATYESGFVIDKFPISRPNLTFSTLTVSNMSPEDSSIYLCSDNDRTNYGYTFGSGTRLTVV.